Shown below are 8 T cell receptor beta chains from a single sample sequenced in a study of T cell responses to AZD1222 COVID-19 vaccine. The data were produced by immunoSEQ multiplex PCR, yet TCRdb's version contains in-frame clones alone and is incomplete. The table includes around 110,000 clones, just over 85% detected once. Material: peripheral blood, obtained on day 0 of AZD1222 vaccination. Source of these receptors: an adult in good health.

This sequence joins TRBV7-2 and TRBJ2-1; no definite D call. The V end was cut by 1 base, the J end by 7 bases, with 14 bases between. The CDR3 is made up of 15 amino acids. Germline V gives CDR1 SGHTA, CDR2 FQGNSA. The DNA for the CDR3 is TGTGCCAGCAGCTTAGGGTGGTCCGCCCTGAATGAGCAGTTCTTC. Encoded protein: CASSLGWSALNEQFF.

The chain has TRBV2 and TRBJ2-2; a possible D gene is TRBD1 (6 bases). Germline CDR1 and CDR2: SNHLY and FYNNEI. Trimming took 2 bases from V and 5 from J, leaving 6 bases between them. The CDR3 is 13 amino acids. The CDR3 protein is CASSEQGTGELFF. The CDR3 DNA reads TGTGCCAGCAGTGAACAGGGGACCGGGGAGCTGTTTTTT.

This CDR3 is CASSRSPNTEAFF. The CDR3 DNA follows: TGTGCCAGCAGTCGCTCCCCGAACACTGAAGCTTTCTTT. The chain joins TRBV28 to TRBJ1-1, with unresolved D. Germline loops: CDR1 MDHEN, CDR2 SYDVKM. V gave up 5 bases and J gave up 1 base, with 8 bases separating them. This CDR3 spans 13 amino acids.

Concerning this clone itself: The junction departs from germline at one end; a sequencing error may be responsible. V usage is TRBV10-3 and J usage is TRBJ1-3; D remains ambiguous. Germline CDR1 ENHRY, CDR2 SYGVKD. CDR3 length equals 12 residues. Written as DNA, the CDR3 is TGTGCCGTCAGTTACTCTGGAAACACCATATATTTT. Translation: CAVSYSGNTIYF.

This sequence joins TRBV19 and TRBJ1-1, with D unclear. The CDR3 consists of 15 residues. V was trimmed by 3 bases and J by 1 base, leaving 12 bases between them. Germline CDR1 is LNHDA and CDR2 is SQIVND (reference sequence). The DNA of the CDR3 is TGTGCCAGTAGTATCAAGGAACCCTCGAACACTGAAGCTTTCTTT. This sequence encodes CASSIKEPSNTEAFF.

The chain recombines TRBV10-3 with TRBJ1-2; D is ambiguous. The germline CDR1 and CDR2 sequences are ENHRY and SYGVKD. V dropped 1 base and J dropped 5 bases, with 8 bases sitting between them. The CDR3 runs 13 residues. CDR3 in amino acids: CAISEWAAYGYTF. CDR3 coding DNA: TGTGCCATCAGTGAGTGGGCAGCGTATGGCTACACCTTC.

The chain combines TRBV20-1 with TRBJ2-7; D unresolved. V was cut by 7 bases and J by 3 bases, with 10 bases left in between. The CDR3 totals 11 residues. Germline-derived CDR1 and CDR2 are DFQATT and SNEGSKA (reference sequence). In DNA, the CDR3 is TGCAGTGAATCGGGCAGCTACGAGCAGTACTTC. Translating it yields CSESGSYEQYF.

There are a few counts of this clone. The chain is built from TRBV5-4 and TRBJ2-1; 9 bases match TRBD1. V lost 4 bases, J lost 7 bases, and 9 bases stayed unmatched. The CDR3 runs 15 residues. The germline gives CDR1 SGHNT, CDR2 YYREEE (reference sequence). As DNA, the CDR3 is TGTGCCAGCAGCCGCCGGGACAGGGTGTTAAATGAGCAGTTCTTC. Its translation: CASSRRDRVLNEQFF.